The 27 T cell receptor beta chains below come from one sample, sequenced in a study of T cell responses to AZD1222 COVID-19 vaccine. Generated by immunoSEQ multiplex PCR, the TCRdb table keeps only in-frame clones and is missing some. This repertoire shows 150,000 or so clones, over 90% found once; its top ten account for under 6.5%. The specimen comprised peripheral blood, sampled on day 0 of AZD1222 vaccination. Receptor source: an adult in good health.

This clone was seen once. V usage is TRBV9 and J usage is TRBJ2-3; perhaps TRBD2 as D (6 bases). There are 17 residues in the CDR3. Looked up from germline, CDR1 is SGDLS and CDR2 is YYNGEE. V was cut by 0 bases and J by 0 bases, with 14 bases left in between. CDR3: CASSVELSGTSTDTQYF. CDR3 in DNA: TGTGCCAGCAGCGTAGAATTGTCCGGGACTAGCACAGATACGCAGTATTTT.

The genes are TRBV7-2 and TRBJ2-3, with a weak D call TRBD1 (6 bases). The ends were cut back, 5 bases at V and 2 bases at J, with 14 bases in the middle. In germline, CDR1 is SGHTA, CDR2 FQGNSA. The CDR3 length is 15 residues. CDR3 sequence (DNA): TGTGCCAGCAGCATCAGGGGTCGGAACACAGATACGCAGTATTTT. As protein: CASSIRGRNTDTQYF.

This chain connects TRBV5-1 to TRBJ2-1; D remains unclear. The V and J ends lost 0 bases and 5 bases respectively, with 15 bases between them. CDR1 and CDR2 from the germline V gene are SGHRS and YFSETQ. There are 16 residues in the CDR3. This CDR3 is CASSLVPVSGNNEQFF. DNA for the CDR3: TGCGCCAGCAGCTTGGTCCCCGTTTCGGGTAACAATGAGCAGTTCTTC.

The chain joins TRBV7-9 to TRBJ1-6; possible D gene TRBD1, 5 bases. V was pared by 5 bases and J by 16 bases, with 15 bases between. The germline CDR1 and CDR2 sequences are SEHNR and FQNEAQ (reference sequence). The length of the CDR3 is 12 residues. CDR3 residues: CASSLGDLSLHF. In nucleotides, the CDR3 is TGTGCCAGCAGCCTAGGGGACCTTTCACTCCACTTT. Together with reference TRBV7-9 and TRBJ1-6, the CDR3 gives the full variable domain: DTGVSQNPRHKITKRGQNVTFRCDPISEHNRLYWYRQTLGQGPEFLTYFQNEAQLEKSRLLSDRFSAERPKGSFSTLEIQRTEQGDSAMYLCASSLGDLSLHFGNGTRLTVT.

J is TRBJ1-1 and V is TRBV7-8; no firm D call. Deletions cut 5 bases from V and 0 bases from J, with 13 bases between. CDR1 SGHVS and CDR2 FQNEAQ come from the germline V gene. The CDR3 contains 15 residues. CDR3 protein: CASSPKLGLNTEAFF. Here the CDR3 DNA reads TGTGCCAGCAGCCCAAAGCTGGGCTTGAACACTGAAGCTTTCTTT.

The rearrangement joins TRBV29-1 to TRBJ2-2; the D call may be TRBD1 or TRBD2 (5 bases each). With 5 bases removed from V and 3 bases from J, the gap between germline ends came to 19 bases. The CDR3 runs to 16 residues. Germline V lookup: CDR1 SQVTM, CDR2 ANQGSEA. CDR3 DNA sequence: TGCAGCGTTATAGGCGTTGAGGGACGGGACACCGGGGAGCTGTTTTTT. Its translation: CSVIGVEGRDTGELFF.

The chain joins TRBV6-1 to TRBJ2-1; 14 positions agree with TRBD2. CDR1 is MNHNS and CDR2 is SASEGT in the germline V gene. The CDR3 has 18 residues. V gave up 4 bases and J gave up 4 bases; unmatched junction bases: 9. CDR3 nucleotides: TGTGCCAGCAGTGGTAGGGGACTAGCGGGAGTTCGGTACAATGAGCAGTTCTTC. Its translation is CASSGRGLAGVRYNEQFF.

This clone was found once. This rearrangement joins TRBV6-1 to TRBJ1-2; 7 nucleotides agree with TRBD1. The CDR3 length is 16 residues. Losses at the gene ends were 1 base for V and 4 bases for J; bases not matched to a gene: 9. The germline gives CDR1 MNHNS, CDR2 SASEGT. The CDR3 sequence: CASSEVPGTDLYGYTF. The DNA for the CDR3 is TGTGCCAGCAGTGAAGTTCCCGGGACAGACCTCTATGGCTACACCTTC.

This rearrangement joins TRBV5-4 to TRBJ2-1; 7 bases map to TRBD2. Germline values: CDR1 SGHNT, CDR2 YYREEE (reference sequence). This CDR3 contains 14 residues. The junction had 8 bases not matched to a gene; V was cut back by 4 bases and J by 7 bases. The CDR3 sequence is CASSTNLGGNEQFF. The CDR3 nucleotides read TGTGCCAGCAGCACCAACCTGGGAGGGAATGAGCAGTTCTTC.

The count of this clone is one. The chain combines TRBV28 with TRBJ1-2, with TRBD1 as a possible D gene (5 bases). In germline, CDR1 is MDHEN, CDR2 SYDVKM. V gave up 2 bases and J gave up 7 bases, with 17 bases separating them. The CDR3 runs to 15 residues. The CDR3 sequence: CASSLQGDGLFGYTF. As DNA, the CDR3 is TGTGCCAGCAGTTTACAAGGGGATGGGTTGTTTGGCTACACCTTC.

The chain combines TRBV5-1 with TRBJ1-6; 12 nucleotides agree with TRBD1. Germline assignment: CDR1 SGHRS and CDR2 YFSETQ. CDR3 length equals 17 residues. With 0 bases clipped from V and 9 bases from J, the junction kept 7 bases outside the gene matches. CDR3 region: CASSLASGTGGSSPLHF. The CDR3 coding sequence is TGCGCCAGCAGCTTGGCCAGCGGGACAGGGGGCAGTTCACCCCTCCACTTT.

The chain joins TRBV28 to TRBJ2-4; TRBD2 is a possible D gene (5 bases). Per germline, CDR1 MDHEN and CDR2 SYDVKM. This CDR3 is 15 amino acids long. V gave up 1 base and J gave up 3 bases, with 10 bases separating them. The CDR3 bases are TGTGCCAGCAGTTTATTCGTCCGGGACAAAAACATTCAGTACTTC. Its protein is CASSLFVRDKNIQYF.

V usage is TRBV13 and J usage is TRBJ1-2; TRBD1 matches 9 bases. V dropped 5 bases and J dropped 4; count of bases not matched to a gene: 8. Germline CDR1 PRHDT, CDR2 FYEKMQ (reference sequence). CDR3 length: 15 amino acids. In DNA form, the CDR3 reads TGTGCCAGCAGCCCCGCGGGACAGGGCTTCTATGGCTACACCTTC. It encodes CASSPAGQGFYGYTF. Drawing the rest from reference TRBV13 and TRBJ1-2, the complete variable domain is AAGVIQSPRHLIKEKRETATLKCYPIPRHDTVYWYQQGPGQDPQFLISFYEKMQSDKGSIPDRFSAQQFSDYHSELNMSSLELGDSALYFCASSPAGQGFYGYTFGSGTRLTVV.

In DNA form, the CDR3 reads TGTGCCTGGGCGCAAGGACTAGCGGGAGGATACAATGAGCAGTTCTTC. This codes for CAWAQGLAGGYNEQFF. This chain joins TRBV30 and TRBJ2-1; 14 bases are shared with TRBD2. Germline V gives CDR1 GTSNPN, CDR2 SVGIG (reference sequence). Germline trimming cut 5 bases from V and 4 bases from J; bases unmatched to any gene: 7. This CDR3 comprises 16 residues.

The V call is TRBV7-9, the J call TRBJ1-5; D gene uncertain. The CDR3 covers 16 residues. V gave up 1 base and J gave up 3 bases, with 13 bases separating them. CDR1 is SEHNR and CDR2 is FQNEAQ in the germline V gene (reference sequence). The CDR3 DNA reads TGTGCCAGCAGCTTAGGAGGTTACGGGAACAATCAGCCCCAGCATTTT. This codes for CASSLGGYGNNQPQHF. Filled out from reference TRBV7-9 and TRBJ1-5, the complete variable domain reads DTGVSQNPRHKITKRGQNVTFRCDPISEHNRLYWYRQTLGQGPEFLTYFQNEAQLEKSRLLSDRFSAERPKGSFSTLEIQRTEQGDSAMYLCASSLGGYGNNQPQHFGDGTRLSIL.

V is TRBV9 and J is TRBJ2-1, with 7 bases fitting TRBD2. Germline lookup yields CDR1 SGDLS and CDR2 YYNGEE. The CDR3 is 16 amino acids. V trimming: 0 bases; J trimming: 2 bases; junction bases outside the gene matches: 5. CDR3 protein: CASSVDAGVTYNEQFF. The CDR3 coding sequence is TGTGCCAGCAGCGTAGACGCGGGAGTAACCTACAATGAGCAGTTCTTC.

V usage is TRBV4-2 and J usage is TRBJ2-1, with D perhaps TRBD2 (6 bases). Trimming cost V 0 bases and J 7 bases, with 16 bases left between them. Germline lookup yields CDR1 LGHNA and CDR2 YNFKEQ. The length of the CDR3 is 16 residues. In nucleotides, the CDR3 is TGTGCCAGCAGCCAAGATCATGGGACGGGAGTAAATGAGCAGTTCTTC. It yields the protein CASSQDHGTGVNEQFF.

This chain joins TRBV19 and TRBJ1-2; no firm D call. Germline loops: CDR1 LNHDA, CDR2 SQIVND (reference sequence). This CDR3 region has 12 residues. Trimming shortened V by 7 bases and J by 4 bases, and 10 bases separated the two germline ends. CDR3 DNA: TGTGCCAGTAAGGACGTAACCTATGGCTACACCTTC. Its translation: CASKDVTYGYTF.

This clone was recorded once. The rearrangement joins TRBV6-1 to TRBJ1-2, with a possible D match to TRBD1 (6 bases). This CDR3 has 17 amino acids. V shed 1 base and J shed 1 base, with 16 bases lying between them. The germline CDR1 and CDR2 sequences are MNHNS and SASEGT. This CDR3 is CASSEEARGSFNYGYTF. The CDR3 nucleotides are TGTGCCAGCAGTGAAGAAGCCAGGGGCTCTTTTAACTATGGCTACACCTTC.

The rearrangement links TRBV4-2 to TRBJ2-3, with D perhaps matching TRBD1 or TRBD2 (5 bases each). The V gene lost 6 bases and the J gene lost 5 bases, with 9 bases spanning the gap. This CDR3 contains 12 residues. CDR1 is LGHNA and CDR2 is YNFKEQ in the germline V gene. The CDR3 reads CASRGPGDTQYF. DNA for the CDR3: TGTGCCAGCAGGGGACCGGGAGATACGCAGTATTTT.

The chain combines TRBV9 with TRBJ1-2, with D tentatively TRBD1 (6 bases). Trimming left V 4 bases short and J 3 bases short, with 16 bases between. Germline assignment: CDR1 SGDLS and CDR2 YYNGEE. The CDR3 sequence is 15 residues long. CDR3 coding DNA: TGTGCCAGCAGCCCTTGGCAGGGGATCGACTATGGCTACACCTTC. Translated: CASSPWQGIDYGYTF. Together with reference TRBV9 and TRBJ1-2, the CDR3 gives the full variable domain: DSGVTQTPKHLITATGQRVTLRCSPRSGDLSVYWYQQSLDQGLQFLIQYYNGEERAKGNILERFSAQQFPDLHSELNLSSLELGDSALYFCASSPWQGIDYGYTFGSGTRLTVV.

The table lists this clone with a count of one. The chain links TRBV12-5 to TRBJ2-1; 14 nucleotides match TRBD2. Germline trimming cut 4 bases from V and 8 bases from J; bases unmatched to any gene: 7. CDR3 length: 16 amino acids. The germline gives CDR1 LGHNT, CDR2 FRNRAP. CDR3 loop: CASGSGTSGSIYEQFF. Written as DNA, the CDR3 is TGTGCTAGTGGTTCAGGGACTAGCGGGAGCATCTATGAGCAGTTCTTC.

The CDR3 reads CASSLDGLYTEAFF. In DNA form, the CDR3 reads TGCGCCAGCAGCTTGGATGGGTTGTACACTGAAGCTTTCTTT. The rearrangement links TRBV5-1 to TRBJ1-1; D remains unclear. Germline values: CDR1 SGHRS, CDR2 YFSETQ. V was trimmed by 0 bases and J by 3 bases, leaving 9 bases between them. This CDR3 spans 14 amino acids.

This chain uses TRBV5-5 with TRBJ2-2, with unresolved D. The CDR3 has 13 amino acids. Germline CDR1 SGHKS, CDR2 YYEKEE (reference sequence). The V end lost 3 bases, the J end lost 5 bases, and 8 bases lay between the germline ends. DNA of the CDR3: TGTGCCAGCAGCTCTTACCTAACCGGGGAGCTGTTTTTT. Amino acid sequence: CASSSYLTGELFF. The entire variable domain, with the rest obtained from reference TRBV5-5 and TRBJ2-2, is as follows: DAGVTQSPTHLIKTRGQQVTLRCSPISGHKSVSWYQQVLGQGPQFIFQYYEKEERGRGNFPDRFSARQFPNYSSELNVNALLLGDSALYLCASSSYLTGELFFGEGSRLTVL.

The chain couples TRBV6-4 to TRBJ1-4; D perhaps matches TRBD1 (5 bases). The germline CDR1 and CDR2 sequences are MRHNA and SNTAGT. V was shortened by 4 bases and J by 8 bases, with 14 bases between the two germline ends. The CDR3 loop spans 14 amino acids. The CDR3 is CASSATGSAEKLFF. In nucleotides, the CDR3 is TGTGCCAGCAGTGCTACAGGATCTGCGGAAAAACTGTTTTTT.

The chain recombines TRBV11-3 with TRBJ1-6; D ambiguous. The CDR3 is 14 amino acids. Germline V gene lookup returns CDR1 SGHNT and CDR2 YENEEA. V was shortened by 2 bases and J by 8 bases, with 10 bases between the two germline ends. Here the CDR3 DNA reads TGTGCCAGCAGCTTACCGGGGAGGGATTCACCCCTCCACTTT. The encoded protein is CASSLPGRDSPLHF.

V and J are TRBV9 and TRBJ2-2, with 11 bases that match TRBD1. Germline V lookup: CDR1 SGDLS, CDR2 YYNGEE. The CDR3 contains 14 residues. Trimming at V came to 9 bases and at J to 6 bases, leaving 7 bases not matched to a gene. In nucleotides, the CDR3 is TGTGCCACAGGACAGGGGGCTGAGGCCGGGGAGCTGTTTTTT. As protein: CATGQGAEAGELFF.